Shown below are 25 T cell receptor beta chains from a single sample sequenced in a study of T cell responses to AZD1222 COVID-19 vaccine. Generated by immunoSEQ multiplex PCR, the TCRdb table keeps only in-frame clones and is missing some. The sample yields 150,000 to 200,000 clones, 90% seen once. The source was peripheral blood, collected on day 0 of AZD1222 vaccination. The receptors here all came from an adult in good health.

V usage is TRBV19 and J usage is TRBJ1-2, with 7 bases lining up with TRBD1. This CDR3 contains 15 residues. Germline CDR1 is LNHDA and CDR2 is SQIVND (reference sequence). V lost 0 bases and J lost 7; bases outside the gene matches: 8. The CDR3 DNA reads TGTGCCAGTAGTATAGAAGGAAGGGGGCTGAGTGGCTACACCTTC. Amino acids: CASSIEGRGLSGYTF.

There are a few counts of this clone. This sequence joins TRBV7-2 and TRBJ1-6, with D possibly TRBD1 on 5 matching bases. V lost 5 bases and J 7 bases, leaving 18 bases between the germline ends. Germline V lookup: CDR1 SGHTA, CDR2 FQGNSA. The length of the CDR3 is 16 residues. The chain's CDR3 is CASSTGTGVANSPLHF. CDR3 DNA: TGTGCCAGCAGCACTGGGACGGGAGTGGCGAATTCACCCCTCCACTTT.

This chain links TRBV4-1 with TRBJ2-3; 8 bases match TRBD2. The CDR3 covers 16 residues. Germline V gene lookup returns CDR1 MGHRA and CDR2 YSYEKL. J gave up 1 base and V 1 base, and 4 bases lay outside the gene matches. CDR3 region: CASSQAISGGTDTQYF. The DNA of the CDR3 is TGCGCCAGCAGCCAAGCTATTAGCGGGGGCACAGATACGCAGTATTTT.

The chain is built from TRBV10-2 and TRBJ2-3; no clear D gene. V was shortened by 6 bases and J by 5 bases, with 15 bases between the two germline ends. The germline V gene encodes CDR1 WSHSY and CDR2 SAAADI. There are 14 residues in the CDR3. The CDR3 here is CASRGPQAEDTQYF. The CDR3, as DNA: TGCGCCAGCAGAGGACCCCAGGCGGAAGATACGCAGTATTTT.

The chain couples TRBV7-9 to TRBJ1-2; D gene uncertain. V was clipped by 0 bases and J by 0 bases, with 11 bases between them. The CDR3 totals 16 residues. Germline-derived CDR1 and CDR2 are SEHNR and FQNEAQ (reference sequence). Written as DNA, the CDR3 is TGTGCCAGCAGCTTAGCGGGCGGACGTTCTAACTATGGCTACACCTTC. As protein: CASSLAGGRSNYGYTF.

The rearrangement joins TRBV2 to TRBJ2-3; 10 nucleotides match TRBD2. Losses at the gene ends were 6 bases for V and 4 bases for J; bases not matched to a gene: 7. Germline V gives CDR1 SNHLY, CDR2 FYNNEI. The CDR3 spans 15 residues. CDR3 region: CASRALAGPADTQYF. The DNA for the CDR3 is TGTGCCAGCAGGGCACTAGCGGGGCCGGCAGATACGCAGTATTTT.

Written as DNA, the CDR3 is TGCGCCAGCAGCTTGGCAGCAGGGCGGTCCTACGAGCAGTACTTC. This gives the protein CASSLAAGRSYEQYF. The chain employs TRBV5-1 and TRBJ2-7; D may be TRBD1 (5 bases). The germline CDR1 and CDR2 sequences are SGHRS and YFSETQ. The V and J ends lost 0 bases and 1 base respectively, with 11 bases between them. This CDR3 region has 15 residues.

This sequence joins TRBV9 and TRBJ1-3, with D perhaps matching TRBD1 (6 bases). V was clipped by 2 bases and J by 6 bases, with 18 bases between them. Germline loops: CDR1 SGDLS, CDR2 YYNGEE. The CDR3 loop spans 16 amino acids. DNA for the CDR3: TGTGCCAGCAGCGTGGGGGGCCAGGGGTATTTAAACACCATATATTTT. It translates to CASSVGGQGYLNTIYF.

The CDR3 DNA follows: TGTGCCAGCAGCGTAGGCGGGGGGCTCTACGAGCAGTACTTC. Encoded protein: CASSVGGGLYEQYF. The rearrangement joins TRBV9 to TRBJ2-7; 8 bases are shared with TRBD2. Trimming removed 0 bases from V and 3 bases from J; junction bases left unmatched: 2. The CDR3 length is 14 residues. Germline V gives CDR1 SGDLS, CDR2 YYNGEE. The whole variable domain, filled in from reference TRBV9 and TRBJ2-7, reads DSGVTQTPKHLITATGQRVTLRCSPRSGDLSVYWYQQSLDQGLQFLIQYYNGEERAKGNILERFSAQQFPDLHSELNLSSLELGDSALYFCASSVGGGLYEQYFGPGTRLTVT.

The rearrangement joins TRBV28 to TRBJ2-2; 9 bases match TRBD2. V trimming: 6 bases; J trimming: 3 bases; junction bases outside the gene matches: 5. In germline, CDR1 is MDHEN, CDR2 SYDVKM. The CDR3 totals 15 residues. Written as DNA, the CDR3 is TGTGCCAGCAGCCCTAGCGGGGCCTACACCGGGGAGCTGTTTTTT. Translated, it gives CASSPSGAYTGELFF.

The genes are TRBV5-4 and TRBJ1-4; TRBD1 matches 8 bases. The V segment lost 1 base and the J segment 8 bases; nucleotides outside the gene matches: 4. There are 14 residues in the CDR3. Germline CDR1 and CDR2: SGHNT and YYREEE (reference sequence). CDR3 in DNA: TGTGCCAGCAGCTTGCCAGGGGGCCGGGAAAAACTGTTTTTT. It translates to CASSLPGGREKLFF.

The gene calls are TRBV6-4 and TRBJ1-2; a possible D gene is TRBD1 (6 bases). Trimming pared 4 bases from V and 6 bases from J, leaving 18 bases between. Germline CDR1 and CDR2: MRHNA and SNTAGT. The CDR3 sequence is 15 residues long. The CDR3 DNA follows: TGTGCCAGCAGTGTCCCAGGGGAGATAAGGGATGGCTACACCTTC. This sequence encodes CASSVPGEIRDGYTF.

The CDR3 DNA sequence: TGTGCCAGCAGCCTCGCGCAGGGGTGGGGGGAAGCTTTCTTT. Translated: CASSLAQGWGEAFF. The rearrangement joins TRBV27 to TRBJ1-1, with D maybe TRBD1 (6 bases). The V and J ends lost 6 bases and 8 bases respectively, with 19 bases between them. Germline CDR1 reads MNHEY; CDR2 reads SMNVEV (reference sequence). The CDR3 is 14 residues long.

This clone was picked up many times. This chain uses TRBV5-1 with TRBJ1-6, with 8 positions matching TRBD1. Germline V gene sequence: CDR1 SGHRS, CDR2 YFSETQ. The ends lost 6 bases at V and 0 bases at J; junction bases unmatched: 8. This CDR3 is built from 17 residues. The CDR3 nucleotides read TGCGCCAGCACCCGACAGGGGCTGAGCTCCTATAATTCACCCCTCCACTTT. It specifies CASTRQGLSSYNSPLHF.

The chain links TRBV9 to TRBJ1-1; D is unclear. This CDR3 is 15 amino acids long. CDR1 and CDR2 from the germline V gene are SGDLS and YYNGEE. V was clipped by 0 bases and J by 0 bases, with 9 bases between them. The CDR3 region has the DNA TGTGCCAGCAGCGTAGGGGTTTCGATGAACACTGAAGCTTTCTTT. Protein product: CASSVGVSMNTEAFF.

V is TRBV5-1 and J is TRBJ2-1; maybe TRBD2 (6 bases). Germline CDR1 and CDR2: SGHRS and YFSETQ. V lost 0 bases, J lost 4 bases, and 11 bases lay in between. This CDR3 has 15 residues. Here the CDR3 reads CASSLGGGDYNEQFF. CDR3 nucleotides: TGCGCCAGCAGCTTGGGGGGCGGGGATTACAATGAGCAGTTCTTC.

The V and J genes are TRBV6-2 or TRBV6-3 and TRBJ1-1; D gene unclear. V lost 2 bases to trimming and J lost 5 bases, with 9 bases between them. This CDR3 has 13 amino acids. Germline V lookup: CDR1 MNHEY, CDR2 SVGEGT. The CDR3 nucleotides are TGTGCCAGCAGTTACAGGGTGGAGACTGAAGCTTTCTTT. Protein sequence: CASSYRVETEAFF.

The chain combines TRBV29-1 with TRBJ1-3; 12 nucleotides match TRBD1. The CDR3 runs to 12 residues. Per the germline V gene, CDR1 is SQVTM and CDR2 is ANQGSEA. The junction had 2 bases not matched to a gene; V was cut back by 6 bases and J by 8 bases. This CDR3 is CSVGQGADTIYF. The CDR3 nucleotides read TGCAGCGTGGGACAGGGGGCGGACACCATATATTTT.

The gene calls are TRBV10-2 and TRBJ1-5; no definite D call. Germline assignment: CDR1 WSHSY and CDR2 SAAADI. Trimming left V 10 bases short and J 5 bases short, with 18 bases between. CDR3 length: 14 residues. The CDR3 is CATRSVFIDQPQHF. In DNA, the CDR3 is TGCGCCACCAGGTCGGTTTTTATAGATCAGCCCCAGCATTTT.

The CDR3 here is CATSRRAGGQPQHF. The CDR3 DNA follows: TGTGCCACCAGCAGAAGGGCAGGGGGGCAGCCCCAGCATTTT. The chain joins TRBV15 to TRBJ1-5; 7 bases agree with TRBD1. This CDR3 contains 14 residues. J lost 7 bases, V lost 2 bases, and 5 bases had no gene match. Germline V gene lookup returns CDR1 LNHNV and CDR2 YYDKDF (reference sequence). Complete variable domain (other parts from reference TRBV15 and TRBJ1-5): DAMVIQNPRYQVTQFGKPVTLSCSQTLNHNVMYWYQQKSSQAPKLLFHYYDKDFNNEADTPDNFQSRRPNTSFCFLDIRSPGLGDTAMYLCATSRRAGGQPQHFGDGTRLSIL.

This clone was recorded only once. This chain links TRBV10-3 with TRBJ2-7, with 7 nucleotides matching TRBD1. V lost 10 bases and J lost 3; bases outside the gene matches: 9. From germline, CDR1 is ENHRY and CDR2 SYGVKD. There are 13 residues in the CDR3. In DNA, the CDR3 is TGTGCCACACAGGGGAAACCGTACTACGAGCAGTACTTC. Amino acids: CATQGKPYYEQYF.

The rearrangement uses TRBV11-3 and TRBJ2-1; D is unclear. The length of the CDR3 is 14 residues. Germline V gives CDR1 SGHNT, CDR2 YENEEA. V lost 4 bases and J lost 6, with 13 bases in between. CDR3 coding DNA: TGTGCCAGCAGCTCTGACCCAAACTCCAATGAGCAGTTCTTC. As protein: CASSSDPNSNEQFF. The entire variable domain, with the rest obtained from reference TRBV11-3 and TRBJ2-1, is as follows: EAGVVQSPRYKIIEKKQPVAFWCNPISGHNTLYWYLQNLGQGPELLIRYENEEAVDDSQLPKDRFSAERLKGVDSTLKIQPAELGDSAVYLCASSSDPNSNEQFFGPGTRLTVL.

The rearrangement links TRBV2 to TRBJ1-2; perhaps TRBD1 as D (5 bases). CDR3 length equals 12 residues. V lost 7 bases, J lost 4 bases, and 10 bases lay in between. Germline loops: CDR1 SNHLY, CDR2 FYNNEI. DNA of the CDR3: TGTGCCAGCACGGAGGGGCCCTATGGCTACACCTTC. As protein: CASTEGPYGYTF.

This chain uses TRBV7-6 with TRBJ2-7; 8 bases are shared with TRBD2. The V segment lost 5 bases and the J segment 3 bases; nucleotides outside the gene matches: 12. The CDR3 loop spans 16 amino acids. Germline V CDR1 and CDR2: SGHVS, FNYEAQ. The CDR3 nucleotides are TGTGCCAGCAGCCCCCTCCCGGGCGGGGGGCTCTACGAGCAGTACTTC. It yields the protein CASSPLPGGGLYEQYF.

This chain uses TRBV7-3 with TRBJ2-3; D not resolved. In germline, CDR1 is SGHTA, CDR2 FQGTGA. Trimming pared 5 bases from V and 1 base from J, leaving 4 bases between. The CDR3 covers 12 residues. CDR3 nucleotide sequence: TGTGCCAGCAGCCCAGGCACAGATACGCAGTATTTT. Its translation: CASSPGTDTQYF.